The text below deals with one TCR beta chain. This specimen belongs to a study of T cell responses to AZD1222 COVID-19 vaccine. Produced via immunoSEQ multiplex PCR; TCRdb's table is partial and in-frame only. This sample carries 55,000 to 85,000 clones, less than 90% of them seen once, and the ten largest clones take about a tenth. V gave up 1 base and J gave up 2 bases; unmatched junction bases: 0. This CDR3 has 15 amino acids. The germline gives CDR1 KGHSH, CDR2 LQKENI. The sequenced sample was peripheral blood, obtained on day 0 of AZD1222 vaccination. The V and J genes are TRBV18 and TRBJ1-5; TRBD1 matches at 9 bases. The receptor was derived from an adult in good health. As DNA, the CDR3 is TGTGCCAGCTCACCACGGACAGGGGGCAATCAGCCCCAGCATTTT. Encoded protein: CASSPRTGGNQPQHF.